Listed below are T cell receptor beta chains from one sample, sequenced in a study of shared clonotypes between healthy human individuals. Profiled with immunoSEQ multiplex PCR; TCRdb holds only in-frame clones, not every one. The sample contains some 2,500,000 clones, 80% to 95% of which appear only once. The sequenced material came from naive CD4+ T cells from PBMCs. The receptor set was obtained from a man aged 18 to 30 in good health. Some clones in this sample may be carry-over from other donors' samples. Both conserved end residues are part of each CDR3. The order of the fields is V gene, clone size, J gene, D gene, CDR3 length, CDR3 protein, CDR3 DNA. The D gene is left open where the match is weak. The size of a clone is reported for some rows only, either as once, few or many, or as a class for expanded clones.

v_call: TRBV6-1; clone_size: -; j_call: TRBJ2-5; d_call: -; cdr3_length: 14; cdr3_aa: CASSEQGGVGTQYF; cdr3_nt: TGTGCCAGCAGTGAGCAGGGGGGCGTGGGGACCCAGTACTTC
v_call: TRBV5-6; clone_size: -; j_call: TRBJ1-1; d_call: -; cdr3_length: 15; cdr3_aa: CASSIRTLGGTEAFF; cdr3_nt: TGTGCCAGCAGTATACGGACCCTCGGAGGGACTGAAGCTTTCTTT
v_call: TRBV9; clone_size: once; j_call: TRBJ2-3; d_call: -; cdr3_length: 15; cdr3_aa: CASSPRGPSTDTQYF; cdr3_nt: TGTGCCAGCAGCCCCCGCGGGCCCAGCACAGATACGCAGTATTTT
v_call: TRBV7-2; clone_size: -; j_call: TRBJ2-1; d_call: -; cdr3_length: 13; cdr3_aa: CASSLARGDEQFF; cdr3_nt: TGTGCCAGCAGCTTAGCGCGAGGGGATGAGCAGTTCTTC
v_call: TRBV11-2; clone_size: -; j_call: TRBJ1-1; d_call: -; cdr3_length: 14; cdr3_aa: CASSLIGGDTEAFF; cdr3_nt: TGTGCCAGCAGCTTAATCGGGGGTGACACTGAAGCTTTCTTT
v_call: TRBV6-1; clone_size: -; j_call: TRBJ2-2; d_call: TRBD1; cdr3_length: 13; cdr3_aa: CASRQGITGELFF; cdr3_nt: TGTGCCAGCAGACAGGGGATTACCGGGGAGCTGTTTTTT
v_call: TRBV19; clone_size: -; j_call: TRBJ2-7; d_call: TRBD2; cdr3_length: 14; cdr3_aa: CASSIRAGVYEQYF; cdr3_nt: TGTGCCAGTAGTATAAGGGCGGGAGTATACGAGCAGTACTTC
v_call: TRBV4-1; clone_size: once; j_call: TRBJ2-1; d_call: TRBD2; cdr3_length: 22; cdr3_aa: CASSQEISYGGGAGGPRNEQFF; cdr3_nt: TGCGCCAGCAGCCAAGAGATATCATATGGAGGGGGAGCGGGAGGGCCTAGGAATGAGCAGTTCTTC
v_call: TRBV5-6; clone_size: once; j_call: TRBJ1-1; d_call: -; cdr3_length: 14; cdr3_aa: CASSLVGGSTEAFF; cdr3_nt: TGTGCCAGCAGCTTGGTCGGGGGATCCACTGAAGCTTTCTTT
v_call: TRBV5-4; clone_size: -; j_call: TRBJ2-1; d_call: -; cdr3_length: 15; cdr3_aa: CASSRGVADYNEQFF; cdr3_nt: TGTGCCAGCAGCCGCGGGGTAGCGGACTACAATGAGCAGTTCTTC
v_call: TRBV7-2; clone_size: -; j_call: TRBJ2-2; d_call: -; cdr3_length: 14; cdr3_aa: CASSTYRVSGELFF; cdr3_nt: TGTGCCAGCAGCACCTATAGAGTTTCCGGGGAGCTGTTTTTT
v_call: TRBV15; clone_size: -; j_call: TRBJ2-7; d_call: TRBD1; cdr3_length: 15; cdr3_aa: CATSREDRGRGEQYF; cdr3_nt: TGTGCCACCAGCAGAGAGGACAGGGGGCGCGGCGAGCAGTACTTC
v_call: TRBV28; clone_size: once; j_call: TRBJ2-1; d_call: -; cdr3_length: 11; cdr3_aa: CASSLQNEQFF; cdr3_nt: TGTGCCAGCAGCCTTCAAAATGAGCAGTTCTTC
v_call: TRBV6-6; clone_size: -; j_call: TRBJ1-3; d_call: -; cdr3_length: 15; cdr3_aa: CASSSGRPSGNTIYF; cdr3_nt: TGTGCCAGCAGCTCAGGACGGCCCTCTGGAAACACCATATATTTT
v_call: TRBV6-5; clone_size: -; j_call: TRBJ1-3; d_call: -; cdr3_length: 15; cdr3_aa: CASSYDGNSGNTIYF; cdr3_nt: TGTGCCAGCAGTTACGACGGAAACTCTGGAAACACCATATATTTT
v_call: TRBV7-9; clone_size: -; j_call: TRBJ2-1; d_call: -; cdr3_length: 14; cdr3_aa: CAYSRRERDNEQFF; cdr3_nt: TGTGCCTATAGCCGGAGGGAGAGGGACAATGAGCAGTTCTTC
v_call: TRBV19; clone_size: -; j_call: TRBJ1-1; d_call: -; cdr3_length: 14; cdr3_aa: CASSYRGADTEAFF; cdr3_nt: TGTGCCAGTAGTTACCGGGGCGCAGACACTGAAGCTTTCTTT
v_call: TRBV7-3; clone_size: -; j_call: TRBJ2-2; d_call: TRBD1; cdr3_length: 16; cdr3_aa: CASSLNTGANTGELFF; cdr3_nt: TGTGCCAGCAGCCTCAACACAGGGGCGAACACCGGGGAGCTGTTTTTT
v_call: TRBV28; clone_size: -; j_call: TRBJ2-7; d_call: -; cdr3_length: 14; cdr3_aa: CASSLLVRGYEQYF; cdr3_nt: TGTGCCAGCAGTTTATTAGTCAGGGGCTACGAGCAGTACTTC
v_call: TRBV5-5; clone_size: -; j_call: TRBJ1-1; d_call: -; cdr3_length: 16; cdr3_aa: CASSLGFGERGTEAFF; cdr3_nt: TGTGCCAGCAGCTTGGGCTTTGGGGAAAGGGGCACTGAAGCTTTCTTT
v_call: TRBV18; clone_size: -; j_call: TRBJ1-5; d_call: TRBD1; cdr3_length: 15; cdr3_aa: CASSPGQGDNQPQHF; cdr3_nt: TGTGCCAGCTCACCGGGACAGGGAGACAATCAGCCCCAGCATTTT
v_call: TRBV11-1; clone_size: -; j_call: TRBJ2-1; d_call: -; cdr3_length: 16; cdr3_aa: CASSSTRLSSYNEQFF; cdr3_nt: TGTGCCAGCAGCTCAACTCGTCTTTCCTCCTACAATGAGCAGTTCTTC
v_call: TRBV19; clone_size: -; j_call: TRBJ1-3; d_call: -; cdr3_length: 14; cdr3_aa: CASRGGGSGNTIYF; cdr3_nt: TGTGCCAGTAGGGGGGGTGGCTCTGGAAACACCATATATTTT
v_call: TRBV5-1; clone_size: -; j_call: TRBJ1-4; d_call: -; cdr3_length: 15; cdr3_aa: CASSIGTAVNEKLFF; cdr3_nt: TGCGCCAGCAGCATCGGGACGGCCGTGAATGAAAAACTGTTTTTT
v_call: TRBV19; clone_size: -; j_call: TRBJ2-7; d_call: -; cdr3_length: 15; cdr3_aa: CASSTSAQGEYEQYF; cdr3_nt: TGTGCCAGTAGTACTTCAGCCCAGGGAGAGTACGAGCAGTACTTC
v_call: TRBV19; clone_size: -; j_call: TRBJ1-1; d_call: TRBD1; cdr3_length: 13; cdr3_aa: CASSLTGVTEAFF; cdr3_nt: TGTGCCAGTAGTCTAACAGGGGTAACTGAAGCTTTCTTT
v_call: TRBV7-8; clone_size: -; j_call: TRBJ2-7; d_call: -; cdr3_length: 14; cdr3_aa: CASSPPGAYYEQYF; cdr3_nt: TGTGCCAGCAGCCCGCCCGGGGCGTACTACGAGCAGTACTTC
v_call: TRBV28; clone_size: -; j_call: TRBJ1-5; d_call: -; cdr3_length: 13; cdr3_aa: CASSLPGRPWEHF; cdr3_nt: TGTGCCAGCAGTTTACCGGGCAGGCCGTGGGAGCATTTT
v_call: TRBV5-5; clone_size: once; j_call: TRBJ2-3; d_call: -; cdr3_length: 16; cdr3_aa: CASSLVSGARLDTQYF; cdr3_nt: TGTGCCAGCAGCTTGGTCTCGGGAGCCCGCCTAGATACGCAGTATTTT
v_call: TRBV21-1; clone_size: -; j_call: TRBJ1-1; d_call: -; cdr3_length: 14; cdr3_aa: CATRPMGRTGPDFF; cdr3_nt: TGTGCCACCAGACCCATGGGGAGGACAGGGCCAGATTTCTTT
v_call: TRBV19; clone_size: -; j_call: TRBJ1-5; d_call: -; cdr3_length: 14; cdr3_aa: CASSEGGSNQPQHF; cdr3_nt: TGTGCCAGTAGCGAGGGGGGGAGCAATCAGCCCCAGCATTTT
v_call: TRBV19; clone_size: -; j_call: TRBJ1-4; d_call: TRBD1; cdr3_length: 15; cdr3_aa: CASSLQGVSNEKLFF; cdr3_nt: TGTGCCAGTAGTCTACAGGGGGTGTCTAATGAAAAACTGTTTTTT
v_call: TRBV28; clone_size: -; j_call: TRBJ2-3; d_call: TRBD2; cdr3_length: 15; cdr3_aa: CASSLSRAGEDTQYF; cdr3_nt: TGTGCCAGCAGTTTAAGTAGGGCGGGAGAAGATACGCAGTATTTT
v_call: TRBV28; clone_size: -; j_call: TRBJ1-2; d_call: -; cdr3_length: 14; cdr3_aa: CASSLRGPVYGYTF; cdr3_nt: TGTGCCAGCAGTTTAAGGGGTCCCGTCTATGGCTACACCTTC
v_call: TRBV28; clone_size: -; j_call: TRBJ1-5; d_call: -; cdr3_length: 14; cdr3_aa: CASSPGGSNQPQHF; cdr3_nt: TGTGCCAGCAGTCCGGGTGGGAGCAATCAGCCCCAGCATTTT
v_call: TRBV28; clone_size: -; j_call: TRBJ1-4; d_call: -; cdr3_length: 16; cdr3_aa: CASSFRGAGANEKLFF; cdr3_nt: TGTGCCAGCAGTTTCCGGGGCGCAGGGGCTAATGAAAAACTGTTTTTT
v_call: TRBV9; clone_size: few; j_call: TRBJ2-3; d_call: -; cdr3_length: 14; cdr3_aa: CASSVASGTDTQYF; cdr3_nt: TGTGCCAGCAGCGTAGCCTCCGGCACAGATACGCAGTATTTT
v_call: TRBV29-1; clone_size: -; j_call: TRBJ2-2; d_call: -; cdr3_length: 15; cdr3_aa: CSVERSATLTGELFF; cdr3_nt: TGCAGCGTTGAAAGGAGCGCGACCCTCACCGGGGAGCTGTTTTTT
v_call: TRBV11-1; clone_size: -; j_call: TRBJ1-1; d_call: -; cdr3_length: 16; cdr3_aa: CASSFPWASANTEAFF; cdr3_nt: TGTGCCAGCAGCTTTCCATGGGCGTCGGCGAACACTGAAGCTTTCTTT
v_call: TRBV19; clone_size: -; j_call: TRBJ2-7; d_call: TRBD1; cdr3_length: 15; cdr3_aa: CASSSAGQGSYEQYF; cdr3_nt: TGTGCCAGTAGTTCGGCGGGACAGGGCTCCTACGAGCAGTACTTC
v_call: TRBV18; clone_size: -; j_call: TRBJ1-4; d_call: -; cdr3_length: 14; cdr3_aa: CASSPPERREKLFF; cdr3_nt: TGTGCCAGCTCACCGCCAGAACGTCGGGAAAAACTGTTTTTT
v_call: TRBV20-1; clone_size: -; j_call: TRBJ1-1; d_call: -; cdr3_length: 11; cdr3_aa: CSAAKRAEAFF; cdr3_nt: TGCAGTGCGGCAAAAAGGGCTGAAGCTTTCTTT
v_call: TRBV6-5; clone_size: -; j_call: TRBJ2-5; d_call: -; cdr3_length: 12; cdr3_aa: CASSRPKQAQYF; cdr3_nt: TGTGCCAGCAGTCGCCCAAAGCAGGCCCAGTACTTC
v_call: TRBV28; clone_size: -; j_call: TRBJ2-1; d_call: -; cdr3_length: 16; cdr3_aa: CASRGSRQGGYNEQFF; cdr3_nt: TGTGCCAGCAGGGGATCACGGCAGGGAGGTTACAATGAGCAGTTCTTC
v_call: TRBV9; clone_size: -; j_call: TRBJ1-3; d_call: -; cdr3_length: 14; cdr3_aa: CASSVVMGSGTIYF; cdr3_nt: TGTGCCAGCAGCGTAGTGATGGGCTCCGGCACCATATATTTT
v_call: TRBV9; clone_size: -; j_call: TRBJ2-3; d_call: TRBD2; cdr3_length: 15; cdr3_aa: CASSVLAGSTDTQYF; cdr3_nt: TGTGCCAGCAGCGTACTAGCGGGAAGCACAGATACGCAGTATTTT
v_call: TRBV7-8; clone_size: -; j_call: TRBJ1-5; d_call: TRBD1; cdr3_length: 14; cdr3_aa: CASSLGRGRQPQHF; cdr3_nt: TGTGCCAGCAGCTTAGGCAGGGGGAGACAGCCCCAGCATTTT
v_call: TRBV5-1; clone_size: once; j_call: TRBJ1-1; d_call: -; cdr3_length: 14; cdr3_aa: CASSLRSRNTEAFF; cdr3_nt: TGCGCCAGCAGCTTAAGGTCCAGGAACACTGAAGCTTTCTTT
v_call: TRBV7-6; clone_size: -; j_call: TRBJ2-7; d_call: -; cdr3_length: 17; cdr3_aa: CASSLDAPSGSVYEQYF; cdr3_nt: TGTGCCAGCAGCTTGGACGCCCCATCCGGGTCCGTCTACGAGCAGTACTTC
v_call: TRBV6-5; clone_size: -; j_call: TRBJ2-4; d_call: -; cdr3_length: 14; cdr3_aa: CASRATGTKNIQYF; cdr3_nt: TGTGCCAGCAGAGCTACAGGGACCAAAAACATTCAGTACTTC
v_call: TRBV5-1; clone_size: -; j_call: TRBJ1-1; d_call: -; cdr3_length: 14; cdr3_aa: CASSFDRPNTEAFF; cdr3_nt: TGCGCCAGCAGCTTTGACAGGCCGAACACTGAAGCTTTCTTT
v_call: TRBV30; clone_size: -; j_call: TRBJ2-7; d_call: TRBD2; cdr3_length: 20; cdr3_aa: CAWSVFSGTVVGSGRDEQYF; cdr3_nt: TGTGCCTGGAGTGTATTCTCGGGGACCGTGGTCGGTAGCGGGAGAGACGAGCAGTACTTC
v_call: TRBV2; clone_size: -; j_call: TRBJ2-2; d_call: TRBD2; cdr3_length: 16; cdr3_aa: CASSNRAGANTGELFF; cdr3_nt: TGTGCCAGCAGTAACAGAGCGGGAGCAAACACCGGGGAGCTGTTTTTT
v_call: TRBV7-9; clone_size: once; j_call: TRBJ1-1; d_call: TRBD1; cdr3_length: 15; cdr3_aa: CASSGTRGMNTEAFF; cdr3_nt: TGTGCCAGCAGCGGAACCAGGGGGATGAACACTGAAGCTTTCTTT
v_call: TRBV28; clone_size: -; j_call: TRBJ1-6; d_call: -; cdr3_length: 16; cdr3_aa: CASSLSTEMLNSPLHF; cdr3_nt: TGTGCCAGCAGTTTATCGACAGAGATGTTGAATTCACCCCTCCACTTT
v_call: TRBV20-1; clone_size: -; j_call: TRBJ1-1; d_call: -; cdr3_length: 9; cdr3_aa: CRVNTEAFF; cdr3_nt: TGCAGAGTAAACACTGAAGCTTTCTTT
v_call: TRBV5-8; clone_size: -; j_call: TRBJ2-7; d_call: TRBD1; cdr3_length: 14; cdr3_aa: CASRTGTGGYEQYF; cdr3_nt: TGTGCCAGCCGCACCGGGACAGGGGGCTACGAGCAGTACTTC